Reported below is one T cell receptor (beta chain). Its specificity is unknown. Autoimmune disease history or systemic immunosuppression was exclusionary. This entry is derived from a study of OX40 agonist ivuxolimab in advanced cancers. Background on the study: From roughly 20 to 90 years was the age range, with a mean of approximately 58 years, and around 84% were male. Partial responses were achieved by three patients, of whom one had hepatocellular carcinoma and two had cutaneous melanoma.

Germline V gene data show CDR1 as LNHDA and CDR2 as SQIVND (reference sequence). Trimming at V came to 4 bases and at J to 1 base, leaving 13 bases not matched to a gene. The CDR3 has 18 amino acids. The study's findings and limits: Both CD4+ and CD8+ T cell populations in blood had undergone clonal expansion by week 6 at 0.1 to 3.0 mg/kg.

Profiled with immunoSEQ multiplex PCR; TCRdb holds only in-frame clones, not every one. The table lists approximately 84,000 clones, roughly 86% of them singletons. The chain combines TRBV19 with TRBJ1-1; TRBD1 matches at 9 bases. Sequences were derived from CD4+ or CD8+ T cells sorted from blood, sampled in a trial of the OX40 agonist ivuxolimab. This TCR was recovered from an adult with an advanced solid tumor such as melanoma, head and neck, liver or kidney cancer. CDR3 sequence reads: CASSTKGTGIGGNTEAFF. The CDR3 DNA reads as TGTGCCAGTAGTACCAAAGGGACAGGGATAGGGGGGAACACTGAAGCTTTCTTT.